The clone carrying this T cell receptor (beta chain) was picked up many times. This sample was included in a study of T cells of healthy individuals. V dropped 6 bases and J dropped 6 bases, with 20 bases sitting between them. Germline lookup yields CDR1 MDHEN and CDR2 SYDVKM. CDR3 length: 15 amino acids. TCRdb re-called the 5' RACE reads through MiXCR, storing one row per CDR3 protein. This table has some 82,000 distinct CDR3 sequences, more than 4.5% appearing once. This clonotype originated in a female donor in good health. The V and J genes are TRBV28 and TRBJ1-2, with D perhaps matching TRBD1 (6 bases). The CDR3 DNA reads TGTGCCAGCAGCCGAATTGACCGGGACACCAATGGCTACACCTTC. This encodes CASSRIDRDTNGYTF.